This record looks at one T cell receptor (beta chain) sequence and its context. This clone was seen more than once but under ten times. What this receptor recognizes is not known. No base-level quality is on record; no much larger clone is a single base apart. Libraries were prepared through the immunoSEQ multiplex PCR assay. For the multiplex PCR, a mixture combining 60 forward primers for TCR Vbeta segments and 13 reverse primers for TCR Jbeta segments was used. The CDR3 region of rearranged TCR beta genes was amplified from genomic DNA by a multiplex PCR assay. The Illumina HiSeq System was used to sequence the amplified TCR beta libraries as 87-base-pair reads. The original pipeline was this. Across the 700 or so repertoires, a later analysis counted tens of millions of unique TCR beta chains, some 11 million of which were shared by at least two donors. Raw reads were error-corrected and collapsed into unique sequences with a nearest-neighbor algorithm that merged closely related sequences to remove PCR and sequencing errors. To assign V, D and J gene segments, CDR3 sequences were aligned to IMGT reference sequences. For a sequence to be retained, a match of at least six nucleotides was required to both a V gene segment and a J gene segment. A rearrangement counted as productive if the CDR3 had no stop codons and remained in frame with V and J, and every other rearrangement counted as non-productive. CDR3 was defined by IMGT convention, running from the second conserved V-encoded cysteine to the conserved J-encoded phenylalanine. In an earlier analysis of around 540 of the donors, sequences lacking an unambiguous match to a single V gene segment were excluded. In an earlier analysis of around 590 of the donors, a V segment was called functional when productive rearrangements were above 56.7%, and segregating when the standard deviation between donors exceeded 5%. A statistical classification framework was built for diagnosing cytomegalovirus status from the catalog of TCR beta chain sequences. In a later analysis, V and J genes were assigned by comparing TCR nucleotide sequences against IMGT/GENE-DB human TR gene sequences. Using the TCRdist pipeline, a later analysis assigned CDR3 sequences along with most-parsimonious VDJ recombination scenarios. In a later analysis, every TCR beta chain was defined by the combination of its CDR3 amino acid sequence and its V-gene family, and reads without a unique V-gene family were dropped. In a later analysis, 550 to 650 highly shared, low-generation-probability nucleotide sequences were removed to address suspected cross-contamination and a sequencing artifact. In a later analysis, a clonal expansion index was calculated for each public chain from normalized within-repertoire ranks of inferred template counts. In a later analysis, generation probabilities were computed using a VDJ recombination model fitted to out-of-frame rearrangements, and the results were checked against IGoR. In a later analysis, TCR-TCR, TCR-HLA and TCR-CMV co-occurrence was scored with hypergeometric tests, and a repertoire-size bias correction was applied to TCR pairs. In a later analysis, false discovery rates were estimated by permuting HLA or CMV assignments 20 times. In a later analysis, co-occurring TCRs were grouped using DBSCAN, with TCRdist sequence similarity added in when clustering inside HLA-allele-positive subsets. Repertoires with fewer than 30,000 or more than 120,000 public chains were left out of co-occurrence clustering, as were five repertoires with anomalous nucleotide sharing. The immuneACCESS repertoire file appears here via TCRdb, limited to in-frame rearrangements. These files lack a portion of the clones; in checked studies, under half of the deficit traces to unresolved V genes, and the cause of the others is not known. That table is the source of V, J and clone size, and D and trimming were worked out from the DNA. A total of 150,000 to 180,000 clones appear in this sample, approximately 74% of them only once. The ten largest clones capture about 2% of the sample.

The cohort consisted of 666 healthy bone marrow donors. At the time of sampling, every cohort member was nominally healthy, though immune exposures that went unrecorded were likely present. The donor was CMV seronegative and belonged to the group of 352 seronegative cohort members. Every donor gave a peripheral blood sample, and the peripheral blood mononuclear cells from that sample were used for TCR beta sequencing. Genomic DNA was extracted from the blood cell samples with the Qiagen DNeasy Blood Extraction Kit. The V and J ends are trimmed by 0 bases and 7 bases, leaving 2 bases between them. The CDR3 covers 11 residues, taking in both the cysteine and the phenylalanine. The only DNA kept is the CDR3, 33 bases in frame from the first base. Per the germline V gene (reference sequence), SGHNT is the CDR1 and YYREEE is the CDR2. This specimen belongs to a study of cytomegalovirus exposure and HLA in healthy donors (dated by TCRdb to about 2017). In the study overall: An earlier analysis of roughly 630 of the donors reported approximately 270 Gb of sequence data and around 120 million unique TCR beta sequences from 150 million to 200 million T cells. An early release covering roughly 600 HLA-typed donors comprised roughly 300 gigabases of sequencing data and roughly 85 million unique TCR sequences. The genetic ancestry cluster associated with self-reported Caucasian donors included over 65% of the roughly 400 genotyped donors. The study aimed to test whether signatures of past pathogen exposure could be identified by cataloging public T cell receptors. The T cell repertoires of some 700 subjects were profiled by immunosequencing and related to cytomegalovirus serostatus. A separate validation cohort of more than 100 different subjects was used in addition to the approximately 700-subject first cohort. To predict cytomegalovirus infection status, the study combined high-throughput TCR immunosequencing, statistical association of individual TCRs with disease status, and machine learning. To study patterns of TCR occurrence, a later analysis re-analyzed previously published TCR beta repertoires from more than 550 donors and added high-resolution HLA genotyping. Rather than drawing on any new phenotypic data, the later analysis identified candidate immune exposures from TCR beta sequences and the way those sequences occurred across donors. An earlier analysis of approximately 500 of the donors applied high-throughput TCR beta sequencing to assess whether each TCR beta V gene segment acted as functional or pseudogenic. Donor age, sex, ethnicity and CMV serostatus were compiled alongside the repertoire data. A later genetic analysis used genome-wide SNP genotypes for about 65% of the roughly 670 donors, treating that subset as a discovery cohort. All discovery cohort repertoires had been generated on a single sequencing platform. HLA typing covered class I and class II loci at four-digit resolution. The number of donors typed differed by locus, with about 620-630 for A, B, C, DRB1 and DQB1, 522 for DQA1, about 610 for DPA1, and some 440 for DPB1. Roughly 5 DR-DQ haplotypes were handled as single units for association and clustering, since linkage in the cohort was strong. Among around 400 genotyped donors of the cohort, an average of about 240,000 unique TCR beta nucleotide sequences were sequenced per donor, roughly 20% of them non-productive.

Study-wide findings and limitations: A later analysis reported that several top co-occurrence clusters appeared linked to parvovirus B19, influenza, CMV and Epstein-Barr virus. Broadly in line with IMGT annotations, most TCR beta V segments showed up in productive rearrangements about 90% or about 30% of the time in an earlier analysis of approximately 640 of the donors. A later analysis found that TCR association rates varied across HLA loci, with DRB1 alleles showing the most associated TCRs and HLA-C alleles the fewest. In vitro tests confirmed that a few of the cytomegalovirus-associated TCR beta chains recognize cytomegalovirus antigens. For the cohort, immune exposure information was limited to CMV serostatus. According to a later analysis, most CMV-associated TCR beta chains appeared to be HLA-restricted, and the HLA associations seemed to be driven largely by CMV exposure. Correlated functional status among segregating V segments might be attributable to linkage disequilibrium, but an unknown experimental factor could not be ruled out. Compared with the approximately 670-donor mean, donors in an Asian-associated ancestry cluster had fewer N-insertions in productive TCRs, according to a later genetic analysis. Because counts were too low, some 16 rarely observed V segments, including chromosome 9 orphons, were excluded from the earlier analysis of under 650 of the donors. In this cohort, only TCR beta chains were sequenced, and detectable features were limited by the absence of alpha or paired-chain data. HLA typing was unavailable for some donors at each locus, so association tests used only the typed subset. The classifier was reported to diagnose cytomegalovirus status with high specificity and sensitivity in both the original and validation cohorts. According to the authors, the approach could potentially be generalized to other disease states and immunological phenotypes. The sequencing pipeline was judged likely to have produced a cluster of highly shared sequence variants as a technical artifact. In a later analysis, HLA-associated TCR beta chains were found to be more clonally expanded and to have lower generation probabilities than equally common non-associated chains. The study gave a list of 150 to 200 TCR beta chains associated with cytomegalovirus. In a later analysis, 16,951 TCR beta sequences were associated with specific HLA alleles at a false discovery rate of 0.05. Presence/absence analyses assumed roughly uniform sequencing depth across donors, an assumption that may not hold. A further reported finding was that TCR beta sequences accurately predicted the HLA-A and HLA-B alleles for most subjects in the first cohort. Most TCR sequences were observed very rarely across donors, whereas some public TCRs were present in many individuals. When HLA alleles, especially DR and DQ, strongly co-occurred, attributing TCR associations to individual alleles was difficult. Some IMGT-functional V segments, including TRBV6-2 and TRBV6-3, could not be told apart with the 87-base-pair reads, so those segments were excluded. In a later genetic analysis, a missense DCLRE1C variant was associated with V-gene and J-gene trimming of TCR beta chains, and the association was replicated in an independent cohort.

This clonotype was sampled from a young man in good health and CMV-seronegative. The chain couples TRBV5-4 to TRBJ2-1, with the D gene uncertain. The sample was PBMCs. Here the CDR3 is given as CASSLANEQFF. The nucleotides read TGTGCCAGCAGCTTGGCGAATGAGCAGTTCTTC.